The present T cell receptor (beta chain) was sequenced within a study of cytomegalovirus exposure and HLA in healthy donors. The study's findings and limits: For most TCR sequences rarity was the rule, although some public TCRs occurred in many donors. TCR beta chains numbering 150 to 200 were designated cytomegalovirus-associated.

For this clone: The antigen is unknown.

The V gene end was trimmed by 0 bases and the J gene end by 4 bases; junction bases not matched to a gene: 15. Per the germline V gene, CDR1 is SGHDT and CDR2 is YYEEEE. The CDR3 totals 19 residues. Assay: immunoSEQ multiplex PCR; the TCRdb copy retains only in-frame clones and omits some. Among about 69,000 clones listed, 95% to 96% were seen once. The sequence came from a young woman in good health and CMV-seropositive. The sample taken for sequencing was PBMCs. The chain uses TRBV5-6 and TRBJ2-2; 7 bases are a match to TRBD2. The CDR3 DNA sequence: TGTGCCAGCAGCTTGGCCTTTGCGGGAGTACCTCCGGGCACCGGGGAGCTGTTTTTT. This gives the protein CASSLAFAGVPPGTGELFF.